These T cell receptor beta chains were read from a single sample in a study of blood T cell repertoires in COVID-19. Some clones are missing from TCRdb's copy, which holds only in-frame ones; the method was immunoSEQ multiplex PCR. The data hold a few hundred thousand clones, with roughly 89% observed a single time. The sample consisted of PBMCs or T cells enriched from blood (not recorded which). These receptors were taken from a woman aged 40 to 50 who had recovered from COVID-19. Each CDR3 is given with its conserved first and last residue. The order of the fields is V gene, D gene, clone size, J gene, CDR3 protein, CDR3 DNA. A D gene is named only where the DNA matches it firmly. Clone size is shown for a subset of rows, as once, few, many or a class of expanded clone.

V: TRBV11-2; D: TRBD1; size: -; J: TRBJ1-6; CDR3: CASSPVRDSNSPLHF; DNA: TGTGCCAGCAGCCCGGTCCGGGACAGTAATTCACCCCTCCACTTT
V: TRBV7-9; D: -; size: -; J: TRBJ2-1; CDR3: CASQRTSYNEQFF; DNA: TGTGCCAGCCAGCGGACCTCCTACAATGAGCAGTTCTTC
V: TRBV28; D: TRBD1; size: -; J: TRBJ1-2; CDR3: CASGTDKGYTF; DNA: TGTGCCAGCGGGACAGACAAAGGCTACACCTTC
V: TRBV27; D: -; size: -; J: TRBJ1-6; CDR3: CASQRWGQDNSPLHF; DNA: TGTGCCAGCCAAAGGTGGGGGCAGGATAATTCACCCCTCCACTTT
V: TRBV10-3; D: -; size: -; J: TRBJ1-6; CDR3: CAIRGQGLNSPLHF; DNA: TGTGCCATCAGGGGTCAGGGGCTGAATTCACCCCTCCACTTT
V: TRBV27; D: TRBD1; size: -; J: TRBJ1-4; CDR3: CASSRGDRSSEKLFF; DNA: TGTGCCAGCAGCCGCGGGGACAGAAGTTCGGAAAAACTGTTTTTT
V: TRBV4-1; D: -; size: -; J: TRBJ1-1; CDR3: CASSQEGRKAFF; DNA: TGCGCCAGCAGCCAAGAGGGGCGCAAAGCTTTCTTT
V: TRBV19; D: TRBD2; size: -; J: TRBJ2-7; CDR3: CASSGTINLIYEQYF; DNA: TGTGCCAGTAGTGGGACTATAAATCTTATTTACGAGCAGTACTTC
V: TRBV7-6; D: TRBD1; size: -; J: TRBJ1-3; CDR3: CASSPHPGGNSGNTIYF; DNA: TGTGCCAGCAGCCCCCACCCAGGGGGAAACTCTGGAAACACCATATATTTT
V: TRBV29-1; D: -; size: -; J: TRBJ2-1; CDR3: CSVGQGGAYNEQFF; DNA: TGCAGCGTAGGTCAGGGGGGTGCTTACAATGAGCAGTTCTTC
V: TRBV24-1; D: TRBD1; size: -; J: TRBJ1-2; CDR3: CATSDPGTGPNYGYTF; DNA: TGTGCCACCAGTGATCCAGGGACAGGGCCCAACTATGGCTACACCTTC
V: TRBV18; D: -; size: -; J: TRBJ2-7; CDR3: CASSPAGSPYEQYF; DNA: TGTGCCAGCTCACCGGCGGGATCCCCCTACGAGCAGTACTTC
V: TRBV4-1; D: -; size: -; J: TRBJ2-2; CDR3: CASSQEETGTNTGELFF; DNA: TGCGCCAGCAGCCAAGAGGAAACAGGAACGAACACCGGGGAGCTGTTTTTT
V: TRBV19; D: -; size: once; J: TRBJ2-7; CDR3: CASSPRDLVNYEQYF; DNA: TGTGCCAGTAGTCCGCGGGACCTAGTCAACTACGAGCAGTACTTC
V: TRBV14; D: TRBD2; size: -; J: TRBJ2-1; CDR3: CASSRTSGIDEQFF; DNA: TGTGCCAGCAGCCGGACTAGCGGGATCGATGAGCAGTTCTTC
V: TRBV18; D: -; size: once; J: TRBJ2-5; CDR3: CASSAGQPQACETQYF; DNA: TGTGCCAGCTCAGCGGGACAGCCCCAGGCGTGTGAGACCCAGTACTTC
V: TRBV7-2; D: TRBD1; size: -; J: TRBJ2-3; CDR3: CASSFSQGAADTQYF; DNA: TGTGCCAGCAGCTTTTCACAGGGGGCGGCGGATACGCAGTATTTT
V: TRBV6-5; D: -; size: -; J: TRBJ2-5; CDR3: CASPRVGGEEETQYF; DNA: TGTGCCAGCCCCCGGGTGGGTGGAGAGGAAGAGACCCAGTACTTC
V: TRBV5-1; D: -; size: -; J: TRBJ2-7; CDR3: CASSLEDLPYEQYF; DNA: TGCGCCAGCAGCTTGGAGGACTTACCCTACGAGCAGTACTTC
V: TRBV15; D: -; size: -; J: TRBJ2-1; CDR3: CATSRDLAGLGNEQFF; DNA: TGTGCCACCAGCAGAGATTTGGCGGGTCTGGGGAATGAGCAGTTCTTC
V: TRBV27; D: -; size: few; J: TRBJ2-4; CDR3: CASSVGVGKNIQYF; DNA: TGTGCCAGCTCCGTCGGGGTAGGCAAAAACATTCAGTACTTC
V: TRBV7-9; D: TRBD2; size: few; J: TRBJ2-1; CDR3: CASSRLAGVIPFF; DNA: TGTGCCAGCAGCAGACTAGCGGGAGTGATCCCGTTCTTC
V: TRBV5-1; D: TRBD2; size: -; J: TRBJ2-1; CDR3: CASSPLEAGEYGEQFF; DNA: TGCGCCAGCAGCCCGCTGGAGGCGGGAGAATACGGTGAGCAGTTCTTC
V: TRBV7-2; D: TRBD2; size: once; J: TRBJ2-5; CDR3: CASSPTTSGSKETQYF; DNA: TGTGCCAGCAGTCCTACTACTAGCGGGAGTAAAGAGACCCAGTACTTC
V: TRBV7-8; D: -; size: once; J: TRBJ1-4; CDR3: CASSLMGRVNEKLFF; DNA: TGTGCCAGCAGCTTAATGGGGAGGGTTAATGAAAAACTGTTTTTT
V: TRBV4-1; D: -; size: -; J: TRBJ2-2; CDR3: CASSQDLRVSGELFF; DNA: TGCGCCAGCAGCCAAGATCTCCGGGTTTCCGGAGAGCTGTTTTTT
V: TRBV27; D: TRBD2; size: -; J: TRBJ2-3; CDR3: CASTSGRVADTQYF; DNA: TGTGCCAGCACTAGCGGGAGGGTGGCAGATACGCAGTATTTT
V: TRBV18; D: TRBD1; size: -; J: TRBJ1-1; CDR3: CASSATGSNTEAFF; DNA: TGTGCCAGCTCAGCGACAGGGTCAAACACTGAAGCTTTCTTT
V: TRBV4-1; D: -; size: -; J: TRBJ1-2; CDR3: CASSPGGTYGYTF; DNA: TGCGCCAGCAGCCCGGGGGGAACCTATGGCTACACCTTC
V: TRBV28; D: -; size: -; J: TRBJ1-6; CDR3: CASSFRGFRSPLHF; DNA: TGTGCCAGCAGTTTTAGGGGGTTTAGGTCACCCCTCCACTTT
V: TRBV4-2; D: TRBD1; size: few; J: TRBJ2-7; CDR3: CASSQDPQDRGFHEQYF; DNA: TGTGCCAGCAGCCAAGATCCCCAGGACAGGGGATTCCACGAGCAGTACTTC
V: TRBV4-1; D: -; size: -; J: TRBJ2-4; CDR3: CASSQDQLAKNIQYF; DNA: TGCGCCAGCAGCCAAGATCAACTAGCCAAAAACATTCAGTACTTC
V: TRBV29-1; D: TRBD1; size: -; J: TRBJ2-1; CDR3: CSVEVQGAYNEQFF; DNA: TGCAGCGTGGAGGTCCAGGGGGCCTACAATGAGCAGTTCTTC
V: TRBV19; D: -; size: -; J: TRBJ2-5; CDR3: CASSISGQETQYF; DNA: TGTGCCAGTAGTATTTCAGGTCAAGAGACCCAGTACTTC
V: TRBV18; D: -; size: -; J: TRBJ1-4; CDR3: CASSPGRGDEKLFF; DNA: TGTGCCAGCTCACCGGGCAGGGGTGATGAAAAACTGTTTTTT
V: TRBV30; D: -; size: -; J: TRBJ1-5; CDR3: CAWSRGTLGPQHF; DNA: TGTGCCTGGAGTCGCGGGACCTTGGGGCCCCAGCATTTT